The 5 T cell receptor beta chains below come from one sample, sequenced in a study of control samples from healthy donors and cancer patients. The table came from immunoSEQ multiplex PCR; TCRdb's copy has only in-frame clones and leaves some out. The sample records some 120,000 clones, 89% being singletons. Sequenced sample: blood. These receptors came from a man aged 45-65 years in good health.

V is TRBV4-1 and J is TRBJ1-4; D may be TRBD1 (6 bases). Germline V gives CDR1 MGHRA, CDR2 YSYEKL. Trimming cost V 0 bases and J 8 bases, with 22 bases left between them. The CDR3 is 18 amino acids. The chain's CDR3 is CASSQDRTATRVGEKLFF. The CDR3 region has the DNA TGCGCCAGCAGCCAAGATAGGACAGCCACCAGAGTCGGGGAAAAACTGTTTTTT.

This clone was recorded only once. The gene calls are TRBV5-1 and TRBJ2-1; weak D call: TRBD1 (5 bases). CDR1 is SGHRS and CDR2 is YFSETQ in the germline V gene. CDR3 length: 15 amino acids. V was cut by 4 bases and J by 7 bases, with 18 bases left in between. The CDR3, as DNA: TGCGCCAGCAGCCCGTACCCCCAGCAGGGAAATGAGCAGTTCTTC. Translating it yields CASSPYPQQGNEQFF.

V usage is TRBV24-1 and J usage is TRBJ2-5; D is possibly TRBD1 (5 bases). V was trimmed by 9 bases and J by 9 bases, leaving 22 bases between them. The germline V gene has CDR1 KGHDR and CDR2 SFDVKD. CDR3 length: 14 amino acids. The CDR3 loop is CATSEDTGLSAQYF. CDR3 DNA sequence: TGTGCCACCTCCGAGGACACTGGTTTATCGGCCCAGTACTTC.

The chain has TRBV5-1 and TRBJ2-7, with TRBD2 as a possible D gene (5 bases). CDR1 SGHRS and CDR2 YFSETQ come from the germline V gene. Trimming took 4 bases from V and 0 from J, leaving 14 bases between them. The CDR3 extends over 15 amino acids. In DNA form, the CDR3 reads TGCGCCAGCAGCCTGGAGGCGGAGTACTCCTACGAGCAGTACTTC. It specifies CASSLEAEYSYEQYF.

This chain's CDR3 is CASTTRESGNTIYF. CDR3 bases: TGTGCCAGCACCACACGGGAGAGTGGAAACACCATATATTTT. This rearrangement joins TRBV6-5 to TRBJ1-3; D remains ambiguous. Germline V CDR1 and CDR2: MNHEY, SVGAGI. Trimming removed 7 bases from V and 3 bases from J, with 13 bases in between. This CDR3 is 14 amino acids long.